This T cell receptor beta chain was sequenced in a study of blood T cell repertoires in COVID-19. Turning to the study itself: Donors in the United States, Italy and Spain gave samples during acute or convalescent COVID-19.

V lost 9 bases, J lost 6 bases, and 17 bases lay in between. The CDR3 consists of 13 residues. Germline-derived CDR1 and CDR2 are MNHNY and SVGAGI (reference sequence). The table came from immunoSEQ multiplex PCR; TCRdb's copy has only in-frame clones and leaves some out. In the table there are tens of thousands of clones, 88% of which are singletons. The sequence derives from a woman aged 60 to 75 with acute or convalescent COVID-19. The sample taken for sequencing was peripheral blood. This chain uses TRBV6-6 with TRBJ1-1; D is perhaps TRBD1 (6 bases). In nucleotides, the CDR3 is TGTGCCAGTTCCTCAGGGGTAGGGGCTGAAGCTTTCTTT. Translating gives CASSSGVGAEAFF.